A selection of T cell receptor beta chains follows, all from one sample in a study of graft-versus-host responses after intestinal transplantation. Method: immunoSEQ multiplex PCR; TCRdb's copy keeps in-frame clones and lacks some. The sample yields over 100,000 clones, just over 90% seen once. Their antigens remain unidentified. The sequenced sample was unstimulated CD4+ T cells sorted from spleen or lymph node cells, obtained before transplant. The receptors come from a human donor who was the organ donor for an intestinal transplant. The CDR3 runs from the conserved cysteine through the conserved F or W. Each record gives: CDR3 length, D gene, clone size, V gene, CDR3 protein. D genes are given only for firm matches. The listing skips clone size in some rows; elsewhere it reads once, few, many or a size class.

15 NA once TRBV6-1 CASSVQHGGTDTQYF
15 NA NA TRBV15 CATSRDGGPQETQYF
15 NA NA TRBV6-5 CASSYRLTGQKTQYF
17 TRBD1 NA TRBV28 CASSFRPGGSLNQPQHF
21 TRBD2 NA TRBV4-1 CASSQEAPGLAGVQGTGELFF
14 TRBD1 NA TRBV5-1 CASSLDRGLDTQYF
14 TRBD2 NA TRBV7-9 CASSSALAGNEQFF
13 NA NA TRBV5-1 CASSSMSRETQYF
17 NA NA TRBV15 CATSRATATGERYEQYF
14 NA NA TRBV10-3 CAISDPKSSYEQYF
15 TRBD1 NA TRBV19 CASSGTGAGGETQYF
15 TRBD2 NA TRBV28 CASTGGGTAGLEQFF
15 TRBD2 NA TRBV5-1 CASSFRGRAHYEQYF
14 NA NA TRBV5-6 CASSLGTVQETQYF
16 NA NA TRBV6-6 CASSYQRQALGFEQYF
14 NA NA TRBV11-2 CASSSDRRVNTQYF
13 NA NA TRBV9 CASSVGDLETQYF
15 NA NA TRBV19 CASSKGGGRNTEAFF
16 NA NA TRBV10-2 CASSRASSFSGNTIYF
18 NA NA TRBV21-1 CASSNRRSIFSGANVLTF
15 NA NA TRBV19 CASSMTPLGRGEQYF
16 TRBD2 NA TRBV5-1 CASSLGASGAAYEQYF
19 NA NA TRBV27 CASMNLRGEPITSTDTQYF
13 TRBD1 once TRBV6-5 CASSYRDRDEAFF
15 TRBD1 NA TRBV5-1 CASSLMTGGTGELFF
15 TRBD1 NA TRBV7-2 CASSLRTGRDEKLFF
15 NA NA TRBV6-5 CASSYSTTGTDTQYF
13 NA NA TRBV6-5 CASSSHRQQPQHF
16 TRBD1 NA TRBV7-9 CASSPRQGETGNTIYF
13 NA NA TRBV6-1 CASRPQTGNTIYF
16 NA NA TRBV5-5 CASSLSIERSNQPQHF